Each of the 12 T cell receptor beta chains below was sequenced from the same sample in a study of T cells after yellow fever vaccination. MiXCR, applied by TCRdb to the 5' RACE reads, yields one record per CDR3 protein. This table has some 240,000 distinct CDR3 sequences, roughly 3% appearing once. The sample here was CD4+ T cells sorted from PBMCs, taken 10 days after the yellow fever booster vaccination. These receptor sequences come from a man aged 18 to 35 who received the YFV17D yellow fever vaccine.

The chain links TRBV7-9 to TRBJ2-7; TRBD2 matches at 7 bases. Per germline, CDR1 SEHNR and CDR2 FQNEAQ (reference sequence). The CDR3 length is 14 residues. J lost 1 base, V lost 2 bases, and 2 bases had no gene match. CDR3 sequence (DNA): TGTGCCAGCAGCTTACACGGGGGGTCCTACGAGCAGTACTTC. Translating it yields CASSLHGGSYEQYF.

The chain links TRBV7-3 to TRBJ1-2; 8 bases align to TRBD1. J was trimmed by 7 bases and V by 5 bases; bases with no gene match: 6. Germline V gene sequence: CDR1 SGHTA, CDR2 FQGTGA. CDR3 length equals 13 residues. This CDR3 reads CASSPDRAGGYTF. CDR3 coding DNA: TGTGCCAGCAGCCCGGACAGGGCCGGTGGCTACACCTTC.

This clonotype was detected only a few times. This rearrangement joins TRBV3-1 to TRBJ2-1, with 16 nucleotides matching TRBD2. Germline V CDR1 and CDR2: LGHDT, YNNKEL (reference sequence). This CDR3 contains 17 residues. V dropped 0 bases and J dropped 11; count of bases not matched to a gene: 7. CDR3 protein: CASSQEGGTSGGAKQFF. CDR3 nucleotides: TGTGCCAGCAGCCAAGAAGGTGGGACTAGCGGGGGGGCAAAGCAGTTCTTC.

This clonotype was recorded at least ten times. The chain combines TRBV12-3 or TRBV12-4 with TRBJ1-1, with D maybe TRBD1 (6 bases). The ends were cut back, 1 base at V and 5 bases at J, with 11 bases in the middle. The CDR3 runs 14 residues. The CDR3 coding sequence is TGTGCCAGCAGTTTAGGTACAGGGAGGACTGAAGCTTTCTTT. It yields the protein CASSLGTGRTEAFF.

In its sample, this clonotype was seen many times. This sequence joins TRBV12-3 or TRBV12-4 and TRBJ1-5, with D unresolved. The CDR3 loop spans 13 amino acids. Trimming removed 6 bases from V and 4 bases from J, with 10 bases in between. The CDR3 region has the DNA TGTGCCAGCAGCCCCAGGACTAATCAGCCCCAGCATTTT. As protein: CASSPRTNQPQHF.

This clonotype was counted at least ten times. The V and J genes are TRBV2 and TRBJ2-1, with D unclear. Germline CDR1 SNHLY, CDR2 FYNNEI. V lost 6 bases and J lost 6, with 21 bases in between. This CDR3 region has 16 residues. In DNA form, the CDR3 reads TGTGCCAGCAGGGTATCCCATCTTTCCCTATCCAATGAGCAGTTCTTC. Translating gives CASRVSHLSLSNEQFF. The entire variable domain, with the rest obtained from reference TRBV2 and TRBJ2-1, is as follows: EPEVTQTPSHQVTQMGQEVILRCVPISNHLYFYWYRQILGQKVEFLVSFYNNEISEKSEIFDDQFSVERPDGSNFTLKIRSTKLEDSAMYFCASRVSHLSLSNEQFFGPGTRLTVL.

J is TRBJ2-5 and V is TRBV20-1; D possibly corresponds to TRBD2 (6 bases). Germline CDR1 reads DFQATT; CDR2 reads SNEGSKA (reference sequence). Trimming cost V 6 bases and J 3 bases, with 11 bases left between them. This CDR3 region has 12 residues. The CDR3 DNA reads as TGCAGTGCGAAGTGGGGGGAAGAGACCCAGTACTTC. Residues: CSAKWGEETQYF.

Only a few counts were recorded for this clonotype. The V call is TRBV19, the J call TRBJ2-7, with a possible D match to TRBD1 (6 bases). Germline CDR1 is LNHDA and CDR2 is SQIVND (reference sequence). The CDR3 loop spans 14 amino acids. V dropped 4 bases and J dropped 3 bases, with 13 bases sitting between them. The CDR3 bases are TGTGCCAGTAGTACCCCGACAGGAAACTACGAGCAGTACTTC. This gives the protein CASSTPTGNYEQYF.

This clonotype was counted many times. The gene calls are TRBV5-4 and TRBJ2-1; TRBD2 aligns across 8 bases. Germline CDR1 is SGHNT and CDR2 is YYREEE (reference sequence). V lost 1 base and J lost 4; bases outside the gene matches: 1. The CDR3 totals 14 residues. The chain's CDR3 is CASSLPSGYNEQFF. The CDR3 DNA reads as TGTGCCAGCAGCTTGCCTAGCGGGTACAATGAGCAGTTCTTC. Variable domain in full (rest from reference TRBV5-4 and TRBJ2-1): ETGVTQSPTHLIKTRGQQVTLRCSSQSGHNTVSWYQQALGQGPQFIFQYYREEENGRGNFPPRFSGLQFPNYSSELNVNALELDDSALYLCASSLPSGYNEQFFGPGTRLTVL.

The genes are TRBV4-1 and TRBJ2-3; TRBD2 matches 7 bases. J was trimmed by 2 bases and V by 1 base; bases with no gene match: 9. CDR1 MGHRA and CDR2 YSYEKL come from the germline V gene. There are 17 residues in the CDR3. The CDR3 region has the DNA TGCGCCAGCAGCCAAGCCCGGGCGGGACTACACACAGATACGCAGTATTTT. Protein: CASSQARAGLHTDTQYF.

This clonotype was picked up many times. The chain is built from TRBV5-4 and TRBJ2-3; no clear D gene. V was pared by 4 bases and J by 4 bases, with 16 bases between. Germline lookup yields CDR1 SGHNT and CDR2 YYREEE (reference sequence). CDR3 length equals 15 residues. CDR3 sequence reads: CASSPTGPAADTQYF. The DNA for the CDR3 is TGTGCCAGCAGCCCGACGGGCCCCGCCGCAGATACGCAGTATTTT.

The V and J genes are TRBV7-7 and TRBJ2-5; D may be TRBD1 (5 bases). Trimming removed 1 base from V and 7 bases from J, with 10 bases in between. This CDR3 spans 13 amino acids. Germline CDR1 is SSHAT and CDR2 is FNYEAQ (reference sequence). The CDR3 DNA is TGTGCCAGCAGCTTAGAGGGGCGAGGGACCCAGTACTTC. Protein sequence: CASSLEGRGTQYF.